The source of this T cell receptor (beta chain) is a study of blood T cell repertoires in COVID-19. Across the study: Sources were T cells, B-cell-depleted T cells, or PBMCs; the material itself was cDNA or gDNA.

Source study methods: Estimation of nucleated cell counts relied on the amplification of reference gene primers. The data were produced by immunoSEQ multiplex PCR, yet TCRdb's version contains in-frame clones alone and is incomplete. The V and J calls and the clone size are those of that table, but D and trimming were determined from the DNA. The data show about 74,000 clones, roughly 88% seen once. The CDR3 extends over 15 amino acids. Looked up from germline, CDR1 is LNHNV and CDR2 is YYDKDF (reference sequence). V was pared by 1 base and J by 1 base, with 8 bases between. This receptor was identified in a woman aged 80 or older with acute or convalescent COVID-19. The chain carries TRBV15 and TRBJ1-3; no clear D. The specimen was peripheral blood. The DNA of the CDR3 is TGTGCCACCAGCAGAGCACCGGGTTCTGGAAACACCATATATTTT. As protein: CATSRAPGSGNTIYF.